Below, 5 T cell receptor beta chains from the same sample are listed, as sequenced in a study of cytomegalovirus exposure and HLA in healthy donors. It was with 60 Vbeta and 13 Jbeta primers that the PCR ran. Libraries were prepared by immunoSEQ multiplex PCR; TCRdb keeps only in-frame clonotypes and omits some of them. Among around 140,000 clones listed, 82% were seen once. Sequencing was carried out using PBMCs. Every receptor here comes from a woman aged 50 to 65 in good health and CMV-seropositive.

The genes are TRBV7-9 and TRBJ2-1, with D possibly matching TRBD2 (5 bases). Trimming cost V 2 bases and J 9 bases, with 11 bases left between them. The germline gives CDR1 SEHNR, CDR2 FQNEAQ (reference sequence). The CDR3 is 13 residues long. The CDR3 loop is CASSLSGSSEQFF. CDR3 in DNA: TGTGCCAGCAGCTTATCGGGGTCCAGTGAGCAGTTCTTC.

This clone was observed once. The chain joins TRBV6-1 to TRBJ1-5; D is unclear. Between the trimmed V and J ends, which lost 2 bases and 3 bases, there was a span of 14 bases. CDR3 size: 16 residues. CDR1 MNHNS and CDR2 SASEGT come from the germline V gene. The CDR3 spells CASSEWGGSANQPQHF. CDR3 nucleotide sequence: TGTGCCAGCAGTGAATGGGGAGGGAGTGCCAATCAGCCCCAGCATTTT.

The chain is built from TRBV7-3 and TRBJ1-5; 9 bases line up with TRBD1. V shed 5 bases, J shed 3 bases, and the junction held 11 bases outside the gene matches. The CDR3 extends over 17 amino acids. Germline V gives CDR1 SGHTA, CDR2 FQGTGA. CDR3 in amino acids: CASSPCLGDRDNQPQHF. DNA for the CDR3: TGTGCCAGCAGCCCCTGCCTCGGGGACAGGGACAATCAGCCCCAGCATTTT.

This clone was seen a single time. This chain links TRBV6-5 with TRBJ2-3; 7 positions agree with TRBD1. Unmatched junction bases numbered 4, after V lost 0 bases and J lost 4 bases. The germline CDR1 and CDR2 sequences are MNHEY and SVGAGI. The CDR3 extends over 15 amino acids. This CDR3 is CASSYSRGRADTQYF. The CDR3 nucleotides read TGTGCCAGCAGTTACTCGAGGGGGCGGGCAGATACGCAGTATTTT.

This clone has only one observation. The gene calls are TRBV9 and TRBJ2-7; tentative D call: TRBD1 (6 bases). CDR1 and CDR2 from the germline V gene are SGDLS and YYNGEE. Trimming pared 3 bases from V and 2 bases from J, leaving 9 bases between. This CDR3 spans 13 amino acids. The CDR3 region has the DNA TGTGCCAGCAGCGGGCCAGGGGCCTACGAGCAGTACTTC. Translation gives CASSGPGAYEQYF.